A single sample is the source of the 15 T cell receptor beta chains below, sequenced in a study of T cell responses to AZD1222 COVID-19 vaccine (dated by TCRdb to about 2021). The library was prepared using the immunoSEQ multiplex PCR assay. This immuneACCESS table, as held by TCRdb, lists in-frame sequences with V and J called but not all clones. Of the missing ones, under half trace to an unresolved V gene in checked studies; the others have no known cause. Across this sample there are roughly 120,000 clones, with 70% to 90% seen only once. The ten largest clones add up to just over 3.5% of the sample. The time point label of this sample denotes: about 28 days (+/-7) after the second vaccine dose. Specimen: peripheral blood, collected 28 days after the second AZD1222 dose. The source of these receptors is an adult who received the AZD1222 COVID-19 vaccine.

This CDR3 is CASSQTISGSMSGELFF. The CDR3 DNA reads TGTGCCAGCAGCCAAACCATTAGCGGGAGTATGTCCGGGGAGCTGTTTTTT. V usage is TRBV7-3 and J usage is TRBJ2-2; TRBD2 matches at 9 bases. Germline V gives CDR1 SGHTA, CDR2 FQGTGA. The CDR3 runs 17 residues. The junction had 13 bases not matched to a gene; V was cut back by 5 bases and J by 6 bases.

This clone was picked up one time. This CDR3 reads CASSYSRQGAYEQYF. CDR3 in DNA: TGTGCCAGCAGTTACTCCCGACAGGGGGCCTACGAGCAGTACTTC. The J gene is TRBJ2-7, the V gene TRBV6-5; TRBD1 agrees at 9 bases. V lost 0 bases to trimming and J lost 2 bases; unmatched junction nucleotides: 2. This CDR3 region has 15 residues. Germline loops: CDR1 MNHEY, CDR2 SVGAGI.

The V call is TRBV29-1, the J call TRBJ1-2; no reliable D call. Germline V gene lookup returns CDR1 SQVTM and CDR2 ANQGSEA. V was pared by 3 bases and J by 2 bases, with 4 bases between. The CDR3 is 11 residues long. Here the CDR3 DNA reads TGCAGCGTTGAGGGAAACTATGGCTACACCTTC. Protein product: CSVEGNYGYTF.

V and J are TRBV27 and TRBJ2-1; TRBD1 aligns across 9 bases. V lost 1 base, J lost 6 bases, and 4 bases stayed unmatched. In germline, CDR1 is MNHEY, CDR2 SMNVEV (reference sequence). This CDR3 spans 15 amino acids. Written as DNA, the CDR3 is TGTGCCAGCAGTTTATGGGGACAGGGTGGCAATGAGCAGTTCTTC. Translated: CASSLWGQGGNEQFF.

Regarding this clone: Other DNA variants within this sample encode the same CDR3. CDR3 in amino acids: CASSQVGEQFF. The CDR3 DNA reads as TGTGCCAGCAGCCAAGTTGGTGAGCAGTTCTTC. The V and J genes are TRBV3-1 (or the pseudogene TRBV3-2) and TRBJ2-1; D is undetermined. The V end was cut by 1 base, the J end by 9 bases, with 4 bases between. The germline V gene has CDR1 LGHDT and CDR2 YNNKEL (reference sequence). The CDR3 is made up of 11 amino acids.

This sequence joins TRBV30 and TRBJ1-2; D gene unclear. Germline CDR1 and CDR2: GTSNPN and SVGIG (reference sequence). V shed 3 bases and J shed 7 bases, with 9 bases lying between them. The CDR3 runs to 11 residues. CDR3 region: CAWSAFSGYTF. CDR3 nucleotides: TGTGCCTGGAGCGCCTTTAGTGGCTACACCTTC.

The chain joins TRBV27 to TRBJ1-1; unclear D gene. V lost 2 bases to trimming and J lost 1 base, with 8 bases between them. Germline CDR1 and CDR2: MNHEY and SMNVEV (reference sequence). This CDR3 has 14 residues. The CDR3 sequence is CASSLMGQNTEAFF. CDR3 DNA: TGTGCCAGCAGTTTAATGGGCCAGAACACTGAAGCTTTCTTT.

The chain links TRBV19 to TRBJ1-1, with D unresolved. Germline-derived CDR1 and CDR2 are LNHDA and SQIVND (reference sequence). V gave up 5 bases and J gave up 8 bases, with 9 bases separating them. This CDR3 comprises 11 residues. The CDR3 bases are TGTGCCAGTAGTTCCACTGGAGAAGCTTTCTTT. Its protein product is CASSSTGEAFF.

The chain employs TRBV29-1 and TRBJ1-1; the D is unclear. Germline V gene lookup returns CDR1 SQVTM and CDR2 ANQGSEA. The CDR3 is 13 residues long. The V end lost 3 bases, the J end lost 7 bases, and 15 bases lay between the germline ends. The CDR3 DNA is TGCAGCGTTGATATGACCTCGGGGAGTGAAGCTTTCTTT. Its protein product is CSVDMTSGSEAFF. The whole variable domain, remainder taken from reference TRBV29-1 and TRBJ1-1, is SAVISQKPSRDICQRGTSLTIQCQVDSQVTMMFWYRQQPGQSLTLIATANQGSEATYESGFVIDKFPISRPNLTFSTLTVSNMSPEDSSIYLCSVDMTSGSEAFFGQGTRLTVV.

J is TRBJ2-1 and V is TRBV30; no reliable D call. The CDR3 length is 12 residues. The V end was cut by 0 bases, the J end by 8 bases, with 8 bases between. Germline V gives CDR1 GTSNPN, CDR2 SVGIG (reference sequence). The DNA of the CDR3 is TGTGCCTGGAGTGTACATGGTTATGAGCAGTTCTTC. It codes for CAWSVHGYEQFF.

The rearrangement links TRBV4-1 to TRBJ2-7, with 9 bases identical to TRBD2. The V gene end was trimmed by 0 bases and the J gene end by 7 bases; junction bases not matched to a gene: 4. CDR1 and CDR2 (germline): MGHRA, YSYEKL. The CDR3 extends over 14 amino acids. The CDR3 sequence is CASSQDQTSGEQYF. For the CDR3, the DNA is TGCGCCAGCAGCCAAGATCAGACTAGCGGAGAGCAGTACTTC.

The chain carries TRBV9 and TRBJ1-3, with D uncertain. This CDR3 has 14 amino acids. V was pared by 0 bases and J by 3 bases, with 7 bases between. Germline-derived CDR1 and CDR2 are SGDLS and YYNGEE. Here the CDR3 DNA reads TGTGCCAGCAGCGTAGTGGGTGATGGAAACACCATATATTTT. Translation gives CASSVVGDGNTIYF.

This clone was detected only once. This chain connects TRBV6-2 or TRBV6-3 to TRBJ1-6, with TRBD1 as a possible D gene (6 bases). Trimming cost V 3 bases and J 10 bases, with 13 bases left between them. The CDR3 runs to 14 residues. Looked up from germline, CDR1 is MNHEY and CDR2 is SVGEGT. The CDR3 region has the DNA TGTGCCAGCAGTTATATCCAGGGGCGGTCACCCCTCCACTTT. This gives the protein CASSYIQGRSPLHF.

The V and J genes are TRBV9 and TRBJ1-4; D is unclear. The length of the CDR3 is 15 residues. The V gene lost 0 bases and the J gene lost 7 bases, with 13 bases spanning the gap. Germline V gene data show CDR1 as SGDLS and CDR2 as YYNGEE. DNA of the CDR3: TGTGCCAGCAGCGTAGTCGCGACTGCTGGTGAAAAACTGTTTTTT. Protein sequence: CASSVVATAGEKLFF.

This chain connects TRBV5-1 to TRBJ2-1; a weak D match, TRBD2 (5 bases). The germline V and J ends were trimmed by 4 bases and 6 bases, with 11 bases remaining between them. CDR1 and CDR2 from the germline V gene are SGHRS and YFSETQ. The CDR3 is made up of 13 amino acids. In nucleotides, the CDR3 is TGCGCCAGCAGCCTCGCGGACTCCAATGAGCAGTTCTTC. Protein sequence: CASSLADSNEQFF.